Below are 30 T cell receptor beta chains sequenced from a single sample in a study of shared clonotypes between healthy human individuals (dated by TCRdb to 2019 to 2021). Libraries were constructed by the immunoSEQ multiplex PCR assay. TCRdb holds this immuneACCESS table with in-frame rearrangements only. Some clones are missing; in checked studies, unresolved V genes explain under half, and the rest has no known cause. The sample table shows millions of clones, and around 95% are seen once. 0.13% of the sample lies in the top ten. The sequenced sample consisted of naive CD4+ T cells sorted from blood. The cell subset or site label of this sample denotes: CD45RA+ positively selected. These receptors came from a man younger than 35 in good health.

The rearrangement joins TRBV5-1 to TRBJ1-6; no firm D call. The germline gives CDR1 SGHRS, CDR2 YFSETQ. V dropped 6 bases and J dropped 6 bases, with 16 bases sitting between them. This CDR3 has 15 amino acids. For the CDR3, the DNA is TGCGCCAGCACCCCTATCGACGGTGGTAATTCACCCCTCCACTTT. It is translated as CASTPIDGGNSPLHF.

The chain carries TRBV29-1 and TRBJ2-7, with a possible D match to TRBD1 (6 bases). The CDR3 runs 14 residues. Trimming stripped 0 bases from V and 3 bases from J, with 12 bases between. Germline-derived CDR1 and CDR2 are SQVTM and ANQGSEA. The chain's CDR3 is CSVEDRGTIYEQYF. The DNA of the CDR3 is TGCAGCGTTGAAGATCGTGGGACAATCTACGAGCAGTACTTC.

In regard to this clone: The identical CDR3 is also encoded by other nucleotide sequences in the sample. V is TRBV28 and J is TRBJ1-5; D unresolved. CDR1 is MDHEN, CDR2 SYDVKM, per germline. The V gene lost 8 bases and the J gene lost 0 bases, with 5 bases spanning the gap. This CDR3 comprises 12 residues. The CDR3 DNA sequence: TGTGCCAGCCGGGATAGCAATCAGCCCCAGCATTTT. This encodes CASRDSNQPQHF.

Notes on this clone: Other DNA sequences of this sample code for an identical CDR3. The chain uses TRBV6-6 and TRBJ1-2, with 7 bases identical to TRBD1. Germline CDR1 is MNHNY and CDR2 is SVGAGI (reference sequence). J gave up 1 base and V 4 bases, and 6 bases lay outside the gene matches. The CDR3 runs to 15 residues. DNA of the CDR3: TGTGCCAGCAGTTCTCGGACAGGCGGTAACTATGGCTACACCTTC. Amino acids: CASSSRTGGNYGYTF.

The rearrangement joins TRBV28 to TRBJ2-5; D gene unclear. V lost 5 bases and J lost 7, with 14 bases in between. The length of the CDR3 is 13 residues. Germline V gene sequence: CDR1 MDHEN, CDR2 SYDVKM. CDR3 nucleotide sequence: TGTGCCAGCAGTCCACCCCGGACCTTGACCCAGTACTTC. Protein sequence: CASSPPRTLTQYF.

The chain couples TRBV6-5 to TRBJ2-3, with D perhaps TRBD2 (5 bases). The CDR3 length is 16 residues. V gave up 1 base and J gave up 5 bases, with 16 bases separating them. Germline V gene data show CDR1 as MNHEY and CDR2 as SVGAGI. The CDR3 DNA sequence: TGTGCCAGCAGTTACTATCCACCGGGCGCGGGAGATACGCAGTATTTT. Encoded protein: CASSYYPPGAGDTQYF.

The chain links TRBV6-1 to TRBJ1-2; D call uncertain. With 2 bases removed from V and 2 bases from J, the gap between germline ends came to 9 bases. CDR1 and CDR2 (germline): MNHNS, SASEGT. This CDR3 has 14 amino acids. The CDR3 region has the DNA TGTGCCAGCAGTGAACGACTGAACAACTATGGCTACACCTTC. Amino acids: CASSERLNNYGYTF.

The rearrangement joins TRBV5-6 to TRBJ2-5; D possibly matches TRBD1 or TRBD2 (5 bases each). CDR1 is SGHDT, CDR2 YYEEEE, per germline. Between the trimmed V and J ends, which lost 4 bases and 5 bases, there was a span of 18 bases. The CDR3 totals 15 residues. CDR3 amino acids: CASSPTRGARETQYF. CDR3 nucleotides: TGTGCCAGCAGCCCCACGAGGGGCGCGAGGGAGACCCAGTACTTC.

This chain joins TRBV2 and TRBJ1-2; D is undetermined. Trimming pared 8 bases from V and 2 bases from J, leaving 3 bases between. CDR3 length equals 10 residues. The germline gives CDR1 SNHLY, CDR2 FYNNEI. The CDR3 protein is CASGNYGYTF. The CDR3 nucleotides read TGTGCCAGCGGGAACTATGGCTACACCTTC.

The rearrangement uses TRBV30 and TRBJ2-2; the D gene could be TRBD1 or TRBD2 (5 bases each). Germline V gives CDR1 GTSNPN, CDR2 SVGIG (reference sequence). The germline V and J ends were trimmed by 2 bases and 1 base, with 14 bases remaining between them. The CDR3 spans 16 residues. The CDR3 here is CAWSFNPGRNTGELFF. As DNA, the CDR3 is TGTGCCTGGAGTTTTAATCCGGGACGGAACACCGGGGAGCTGTTTTTT.

The chain links TRBV19 to TRBJ2-5; perhaps D is TRBD1 or TRBD2 (5 bases each). V lost 7 bases and J 4 bases, leaving 19 bases between the germline ends. CDR3 size: 15 residues. The germline CDR1 and CDR2 sequences are LNHDA and SQIVND (reference sequence). The CDR3 is CASTGGQGLGETQYF. Written as DNA, the CDR3 is TGTGCCAGTACAGGAGGTCAGGGTTTAGGAGAGACCCAGTACTTC.

This chain joins TRBV6-6 and TRBJ1-2; TRBD1 aligns across 7 bases. In germline, CDR1 is MNHNY, CDR2 SVGAGI (reference sequence). V trimming: 7 bases; J trimming: 6 bases; junction bases outside the gene matches: 14. CDR3 length equals 15 residues. The chain's CDR3 is CASIYTQGGFNGYTF. The CDR3 DNA reads as TGTGCCAGCATCTATACGCAGGGGGGGTTTAATGGCTACACCTTC.

The chain recombines TRBV5-1 with TRBJ1-2; unclear D gene. There are 13 residues in the CDR3. CDR1 SGHRS and CDR2 YFSETQ come from the germline V gene. The V end lost 0 bases, the J end lost 4 bases, and 7 bases lay between the germline ends. CDR3 coding DNA: TGCGCCAGCAGCTTGGGGGCGAGCTATGGCTACACCTTC. Translating it yields CASSLGASYGYTF.

The chain is built from TRBV7-2 and TRBJ2-1; possibly TRBD1 for D (6 bases). This CDR3 has 16 amino acids. Germline V gene data show CDR1 as SGHTA and CDR2 as FQGNSA. V was trimmed by 6 bases and J by 6 bases, leaving 21 bases between them. CDR3 coding DNA: TGTGCCAGCAGTCGTACCCGGGACAAAGGAGGCAATGAGCAGTTCTTC. Its translation: CASSRTRDKGGNEQFF.

The chain combines TRBV4-3 with TRBJ1-2; tentative D call: TRBD1 (6 bases). Germline V gene sequence: CDR1 LGHNA, CDR2 YSLEER. V lost 0 bases and J 4 bases, leaving 12 bases between the germline ends. The CDR3 spans 15 residues. CDR3 coding DNA: TGCGCCAGCAGCCAAGACCAGGGGAGCTTCTATGGCTACACCTTC. The encoded protein is CASSQDQGSFYGYTF.

The chain couples TRBV9 to TRBJ1-5; unclear D gene. The CDR3 spans 15 residues. CDR1 is SGDLS, CDR2 YYNGEE, per germline. V was trimmed by 3 bases and J by 6 bases, leaving 16 bases between them. The CDR3: CASSAEERYGQPQHF. The CDR3 nucleotides read TGTGCCAGCAGCGCGGAAGAACGGTACGGTCAGCCCCAGCATTTT.

This clone was counted a few times. Distinct nucleotide sequences in the sample also encode this CDR3. The genes are TRBV14 and TRBJ1-6; no clear D. The CDR3 loop spans 13 amino acids. Trimming took 0 bases from V and 10 from J, leaving 7 bases between them. Germline V CDR1 and CDR2: SGHDN, FVKESK. CDR3 sequence (DNA): TGTGCCAGCAGCCAAGACCTCAGATCACCCCTCCACTTT. Translating it yields CASSQDLRSPLHF. The variable domain in full, completed from reference TRBV14 and TRBJ1-6, reads EAGVTQFPSHSVIEKGQTVTLRCDPISGHDNLYWYRRVMGKEIKFLLHFVKESKQDESGMPNNRFLAERTGGTYSTLKVQPAELEDSGVYFCASSQDLRSPLHFGNGTRLTVT.

The chain combines TRBV6-1 with TRBJ2-4; D is perhaps TRBD1 (5 bases). CDR1 MNHNS and CDR2 SASEGT come from the germline V gene. The CDR3 is made up of 14 amino acids. V was cut by 1 base and J by 8 bases, with 12 bases left in between. For the CDR3, the DNA is TGTGCCAGCAGTGAAGGCAGGGCTGGGGACATTCAGTACTTC. Protein product: CASSEGRAGDIQYF.

The chain carries TRBV5-1 and TRBJ2-5; the match to TRBD2 covers 7 bases. The CDR3 spans 15 residues. Germline V lookup: CDR1 SGHRS, CDR2 YFSETQ. Trimming took 4 bases from V and 10 from J; bases not matched to a gene: 16. The DNA of the CDR3 is TGCGCCAGCAGCCCGTGGACACAAGGGACGGGGGGCCAGTACTTC. Its translation: CASSPWTQGTGGQYF. The variable domain in full, completed from reference TRBV5-1 and TRBJ2-5, reads KAGVTQTPRYLIKTRGQQVTLSCSPISGHRSVSWYQQTPGQGLQFLFEYFSETQRNKGNFPGRFSGRQFSNSRSEMNVSTLELGDSALYLCASSPWTQGTGGQYFGPGTRLLVL.

The chain combines TRBV30 with TRBJ2-7; D not resolved. From germline, CDR1 is GTSNPN and CDR2 SVGIG (reference sequence). V lost 5 bases and J lost 4, with 21 bases in between. The length of the CDR3 is 15 residues. The CDR3 DNA sequence: TGTGCCTGGGCCCTGATTCGAGGCTATGAGTACGAGCAGTACTTC. Translating gives CAWALIRGYEYEQYF. The whole variable domain, filled in from reference TRBV30 and TRBJ2-7, reads SQTIHQWPATLVQPVGSPLSLECTVEGTSNPNLYWYRQAAGRGLQLLFYSVGIGQISSEVPQNLSASRPQDRQFILSSKKLLLSDSGFYLCAWALIRGYEYEQYFGPGTRLTVT.

This rearrangement joins TRBV9 to TRBJ1-4; D is unclear. V was trimmed by 3 bases and J by 0 bases, leaving 9 bases between them. From germline, CDR1 is SGDLS and CDR2 YYNGEE. CDR3 length: 15 amino acids. The CDR3 DNA reads TGTGCCAGCAGCGCCGACACAACAACTAATGAAAAACTGTTTTTT. The encoded protein is CASSADTTTNEKLFF.

The V and J genes are TRBV6-1 and TRBJ2-7; D is unclear. The germline CDR1 and CDR2 sequences are MNHNS and SASEGT. This CDR3 comprises 14 residues. V lost 1 base to trimming and J lost 1 base, with 8 bases between them. The CDR3 nucleotides read TGTGCCAGCAGTGAAGGTATTCCATCCTACGAGCAGTACTTC. It codes for CASSEGIPSYEQYF.

The CDR3 DNA sequence: TGTGCCTGGAGTGGAAAGCGGGTGCTCAGCACAGATACGCAGTATTTT. This encodes CAWSGKRVLSTDTQYF. The chain is built from TRBV30 and TRBJ2-3, with a weak D call TRBD2 (6 bases). Trimming pared 1 base from V and 0 bases from J, leaving 14 bases between. Germline CDR1 is GTSNPN and CDR2 is SVGIG (reference sequence). The CDR3 contains 16 residues.

The CDR3 loop is CASRTDLSSGNTIYF. The CDR3 bases are TGTGCCAGCAGGACGGACCTTAGCTCTGGAAACACCATATATTTT. The V call is TRBV6-1, the J call TRBJ1-3, with no clear D. Germline CDR1 reads MNHNS; CDR2 reads SASEGT. V gave up 6 bases and J gave up 0 bases, with 12 bases separating them. The CDR3 is 15 residues long.

The chain recombines TRBV19 with TRBJ2-7; 8 bases map to TRBD2. CDR3 length equals 18 residues. V lost 3 bases to trimming and J lost 4 bases; unmatched junction nucleotides: 17. In germline, CDR1 is LNHDA, CDR2 SQIVND (reference sequence). CDR3 bases: TGTGCCAGTAGTATTACCCGGGGGGGCATTAAAACCCCTTACGAGCAGTACTTC. Translating it yields CASSITRGGIKTPYEQYF.

A few counts support this clone. The genes are TRBV30 and TRBJ2-6; D may be TRBD1 (6 bases). CDR3 length: 14 residues. Trimming left V 4 bases short and J 2 bases short, with 9 bases between. Germline V gene data show CDR1 as GTSNPN and CDR2 as SVGIG (reference sequence). CDR3 sequence: CAWTGAPGANVLTF. The DNA of the CDR3 is TGTGCCTGGACAGGGGCCCCTGGGGCCAACGTCCTGACTTTC.

The chain links TRBV6-4 to TRBJ1-5; 9 nucleotides match TRBD1. The CDR3 is 17 amino acids. V shed 4 bases, J shed 0 bases, and the junction held 7 bases outside the gene matches. Germline CDR1 MRHNA, CDR2 SNTAGT. In DNA form, the CDR3 reads TGTGCCAGCAGTGTGGGGACAGGGCTTTATAGCAATCAGCCCCAGCATTTT. It translates to CASSVGTGLYSNQPQHF.

The gene calls are TRBV6-1 and TRBJ2-1; maybe TRBD1 (6 bases). Germline CDR1 MNHNS, CDR2 SASEGT. The CDR3 contains 11 residues. V shed 7 bases and J shed 9 bases, with 10 bases lying between them. The CDR3 here is CASKGGTEQFF. CDR3 nucleotides: TGTGCCAGCAAAGGGGGAACTGAGCAGTTCTTC.

This CDR3 is CASSTQQRSNQPQHF. The CDR3 region has the DNA TGTGCCAGTAGTACGCAACAGCGTAGCAATCAGCCCCAGCATTTT. The chain carries TRBV19 and TRBJ1-5; D not certain. The CDR3 consists of 15 residues. Germline CDR1 is LNHDA and CDR2 is SQIVND (reference sequence). Trimming cost V 4 bases and J 0 bases, with 10 bases left between them.

Details on this clone: Possible read error: a much larger clone is one base away. The final CDR3 position lacks the conserved phenylalanine or tryptophan, pointing to a likely read error. The rearrangement links TRBV28 to TRBJ2-7; a weak D match, TRBD2 (6 bases). The V end lost 6 bases, the J end lost 3 bases, and 15 bases lay between the germline ends. In germline, CDR1 is MDHEN, CDR2 SYDVKM. This CDR3 is built from 14 residues. The CDR3 region is CASSRDWSLYEQYL. The CDR3 nucleotides are TGTGCCAGCAGCCGGGACTGGAGCCTCTACGAGCAGTACCTC.